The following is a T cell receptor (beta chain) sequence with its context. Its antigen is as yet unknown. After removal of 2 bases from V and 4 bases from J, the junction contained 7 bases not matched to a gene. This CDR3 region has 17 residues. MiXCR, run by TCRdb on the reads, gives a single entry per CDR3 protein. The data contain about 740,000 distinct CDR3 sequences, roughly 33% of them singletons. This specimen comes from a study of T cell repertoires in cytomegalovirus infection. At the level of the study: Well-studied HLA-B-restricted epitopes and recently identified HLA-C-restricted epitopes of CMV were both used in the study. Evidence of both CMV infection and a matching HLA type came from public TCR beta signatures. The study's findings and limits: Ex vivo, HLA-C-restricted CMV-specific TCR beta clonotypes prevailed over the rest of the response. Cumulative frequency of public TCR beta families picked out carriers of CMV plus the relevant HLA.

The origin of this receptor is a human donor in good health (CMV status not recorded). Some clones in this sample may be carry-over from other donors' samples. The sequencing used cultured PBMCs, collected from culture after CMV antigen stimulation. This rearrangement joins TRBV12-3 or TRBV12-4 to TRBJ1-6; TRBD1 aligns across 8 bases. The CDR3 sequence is CASSLRQGAGYNSPLHF. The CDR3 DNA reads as TGTGCCAGCAGTTTAAGGCAGGGGGCCGGTTATAATTCACCCCTCCACTTT.